The rows below give T cell receptor beta chains drawn from one sample of a study of sequential checkpoint blockade in melanoma. The table came from immunoSEQ multiplex PCR; TCRdb's copy has only in-frame clones and leaves some out. The profile shows some 11,000 clones, approximately 79% of them singletons. The specimen comprised CD8+ T cells sorted from blood (inferred from file names), sampled from a patient given nivolumab and ipilimumab in sequence. The receptors shown here come from a human donor with melanoma. The conserved cysteine and the conserved F or W are not part of the CDR3 here. Each record gives: J gene, V gene, CDR3 protein.

TRBJ2-1 | TRBV11-2 | ASSHSGSSYNEQF
TRBJ1-2 | TRBV6-5 | ASSLGQNYGYT
TRBJ2-5 | TRBV28 | ASTPWGMGGSQETQY
TRBJ2-7 | TRBV11-2 | ASSLAQTGLYYEQY
TRBJ1-1 | TRBV7-9 | ASSFVEGSEAF
TRBJ1-1 | TRBV5-6 | ASSSRDRGNTEAF
TRBJ2-4 | TRBV28 | ASSLYQGSIENIQY
TRBJ1-2 | TRBV19 | ASSTGTGIANYGYT
TRBJ2-2 | TRBV2 | ASSRSFRGSPSTGELF
TRBJ2-2 | TRBV18 | ASSQSPGWTGELF
TRBJ1-2 | TRBV5-1 | ASSLAHHRANNYGYT
TRBJ2-3 | TRBV30 | AWSNSIASTDTQY
TRBJ2-7 | TRBV4-2 | ASSDGTSGYEQY
TRBJ1-1 | TRBV4-1 | ASSQDGQGNTEAF
TRBJ2-7 | TRBV27 | ASSPLAGGSSSYEQY
TRBJ2-7 | TRBV19 | ASSIDIGLAGVYEQY
TRBJ2-7 | TRBV29-1 | SVTPTGTGGSYEQY
TRBJ2-5 | TRBV4-3 | ASSRALYQETQY
TRBJ2-7 | TRBV5-1 | ASSQSGTGTYEQY
TRBJ2-3 | TRBV19 | ASSLLAGGREDTQY
TRBJ2-1 | TRBV6-4 | ASSDEQGADEQF
TRBJ2-3 | TRBV28 | ASSSSTTPTDTQY
TRBJ2-7 | TRBV19 | ASSNGQLYEQY
TRBJ1-5 | TRBV19 | ASSIATVSNQPQH
TRBJ2-3 | TRBV7-6 | ASSLTSQGFARENTDTQY
TRBJ2-7 | TRBV6-5 | ASTGLAGTYEQY
TRBJ1-3 | TRBV28 | ASRKQGGRNTIY
TRBJ2-7 | TRBV27 | ASRRPSSYEQY
TRBJ2-5 | TRBV4-1 | ASSPEDSPRETQY
TRBJ1-1 | TRBV19 | ASSTGDGTEAF
TRBJ1-3 | TRBV4-1 | ASSQGRGLGNTIY
TRBJ2-1 | TRBV28 | ASSGDNNEQF
TRBJ2-3 | TRBV27 | ASTGAGVGTDTQY
TRBJ1-2 | TRBV2 | ASSEGLPRHYGYT
TRBJ2-1 | TRBV7-7 | ASSLAAGVGEQF
TRBJ2-1 | TRBV4-2 | ASSQEGLADNEQF
TRBJ2-7 | TRBV5-1 | ASSFLGGSSYEQY
TRBJ1-2 | TRBV27 | ASRTTRDPLNYGYT